Sequencing of this TCR beta chain was carried out in a study of circulating CD8 cells and anti-PD-1 response in melanoma. Looking at the study overall: Patients received intravenous nivolumab, 3 mg/kg, every 2 weeks. Complete or partial response defined responders; stable or progressive disease, non-responders. Study findings and constraints: Subset repertoires were largely private at M1, with under 7.5% shared. Generally, no replicate experiments were performed.

From live CD3+CD8+TCRalphabeta+ cells, four PD-1 and/or TIGIT subsets were sorted. This clonotype rates as medium-sized. Its target is unknown. Per germline, CDR1 MDHEN and CDR2 SYDVKM. This CDR3 region has 17 residues. V shed 3 bases and J 0 bases; nucleotides not matched to a gene: 8. The QIAseq Immune Repertoire TCR panel built the libraries from about 16 ng of total RNA. One entry per CDR3 protein, called by TCRdb with MiXCR from the reads. Here the sample spans approximately 1,800 distinct CDR3 sequences, 6% to 8% being singletons. The source material was CD8+ T cells from PBMCs, sampled at baseline or after one month of anti-PD-1 therapy (not recorded which). The rearrangement uses TRBV28 and TRBJ2-7, with 10 bases identical to TRBD2. This clonotype originated in a human donor with melanoma. The CDR3 DNA follows: TGTGCCAGCAGTTTCGCCCTCGGGACTAGCGACTCCTACGAGCAGTACTTC. This gives the protein CASSFALGTSDSYEQYF.